These 7 T cell receptor beta chains share one sample of origin, sequenced in a study of spatial heterogeneity in lung cancer. Regarding time point: sample taken at primary tumor resection. MiXCR was run by TCRdb on the 5' RACE reads, yielding one entry per CDR3 protein. The data contain fewer than 40,000 distinct CDR3 sequences, 6% to 8% of them seen just once; the ten biggest clones take up under 30%. Material: PBMCs, obtained at surgery. The receptors derive from a male donor with early-stage non-small cell lung cancer.

This clonotype showed up many times. The rearrangement links TRBV7-3 to TRBJ2-1; 7 bases fit TRBD1. Looked up from germline, CDR1 is SGHTA and CDR2 is FQGTGA. The V gene end was trimmed by 5 bases and the J gene end by 0 bases; junction bases not matched to a gene: 4. This CDR3 has 15 residues. CDR3 region: CASSPDRSSYNEQFF. CDR3 sequence (DNA): TGTGCCAGCAGCCCGGACAGGAGCTCCTACAATGAGCAGTTCTTC.

This clonotype has more than one count but fewer than ten. The chain is built from TRBV2 and TRBJ2-7; a possible D gene is TRBD2 (5 bases). Per germline, CDR1 SNHLY and CDR2 FYNNEI. Trimming removed 8 bases at V and 5 bases at J, with 13 bases between. This CDR3 region has 12 residues. CDR3 nucleotides: TGTGCCAGCTCCCGGGAAGTGAACGAGCAGTACTTC. It is translated as CASSREVNEQYF.

This clonotype was seen only a few times. The V gene is TRBV10-3, the J gene TRBJ2-1, with 7 bases identical to TRBD2. The CDR3 consists of 13 residues. CDR1 and CDR2 (germline): ENHRY, SYGVKD. Trimming removed 10 bases from V and 2 bases from J; junction bases left unmatched: 5. The CDR3 nucleotides read TGTGCCACCCAAAGCGGGACCTACAATGAGCAGTTCTTC. Translation: CATQSGTYNEQFF.

Many counts were recorded for this clonotype. This chain uses TRBV20-1 with TRBJ2-1; 9 nucleotides agree with TRBD2. This CDR3 has 15 residues. Losses at the gene ends were 5 bases for V and 7 bases for J; bases not matched to a gene: 12. Germline V gene lookup returns CDR1 DFQATT and CDR2 SNEGSKA (reference sequence). For the CDR3, the DNA is TGCAGTGCTTCGTCCGGGACTAGCTTTATAAATGAGCAGTTCTTC. This gives the protein CSASSGTSFINEQFF.

This clonotype was observed many times. DNA for the CDR3: TGTGCCAGCAGACCAGACGGGACAGCATCCTACGAGCAGTACGTC. Translating it yields CASRPDGTASYEQYV. The J gene is TRBJ2-7, the V gene TRBV21-1; the table's TRBD1 call for D was not verified on the DNA. TRBV21-1 represents a pseudogene. The CDR3 spans 15 residues.

This clonotype was recorded a few times. J is TRBJ1-1 and V is TRBV20-1; no clear D gene. Germline CDR1 and CDR2: DFQATT and SNEGSKA (reference sequence). The CDR3 runs 12 residues. The CDR3 protein is CRAQRQNTEAFF. The DNA of the CDR3 is TGCAGGGCTCAACGGCAGAACACTGAAGCTTTCTTT.

The gene calls are TRBV20-1 and TRBJ2-3; 9 nucleotides line up with TRBD2. V trimming: 7 bases; J trimming: 3 bases; junction bases outside the gene matches: 11. CDR1 is DFQATT and CDR2 is SNEGSKA in the germline V gene (reference sequence). There are 15 residues in the CDR3. The CDR3 DNA sequence: TGCAGTGTACTGCGGGAGGGCCGTGGGACAGATACGCAGTATTTT. This encodes CSVLREGRGTDTQYF.